The clone carrying this T cell receptor beta chain was counted only a few times. Germline V gene lookup returns CDR1 LNHDA and CDR2 SQIVND (reference sequence). The CDR3 loop spans 15 amino acids. V was trimmed by 3 bases and J by 4 bases, leaving 15 bases between them. These data belong to a study of blood T cell repertoires in COVID-19. Across the whole study: Acute and convalescent COVID-19 samples came from the United States, Italy and Spain. PBMCs, B-cell-depleted T cells, or T cells provided the cDNA or gDNA that made up the material.

Under the authors' procedure: Amplification of reference gene primers was used by the study to estimate nucleated cell counts. Some clones are missing from TCRdb's copy, which holds only in-frame ones; the method was immunoSEQ multiplex PCR. V, J and clone size reflect that table, while D and trimming were determined from the DNA. The sample yields over 150,000 clones, roughly 84% seen once. The sequenced sample consisted of peripheral blood. The sequence derives from a woman of 80 years or more with active or convalescent COVID-19. V and J are TRBV19 and TRBJ1-2; D is possibly TRBD1 (5 bases). CDR3 protein: CASSIVGGESYGYTF. The CDR3, as DNA: TGTGCCAGTAGTATCGTAGGAGGGGAGAGCTATGGCTACACCTTC.